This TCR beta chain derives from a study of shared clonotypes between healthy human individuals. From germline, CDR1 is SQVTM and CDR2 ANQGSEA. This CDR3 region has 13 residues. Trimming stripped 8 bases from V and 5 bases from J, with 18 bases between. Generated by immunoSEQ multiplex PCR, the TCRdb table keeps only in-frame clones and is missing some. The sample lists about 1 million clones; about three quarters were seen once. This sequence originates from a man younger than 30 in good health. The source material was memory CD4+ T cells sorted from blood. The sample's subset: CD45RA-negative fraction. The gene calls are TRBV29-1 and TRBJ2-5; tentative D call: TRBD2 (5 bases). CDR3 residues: CSSLQGRGETQYF. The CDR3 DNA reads TGCAGCTCCTTACAAGGGCGAGGGGAGACCCAGTACTTC.